Listed here are 31 T cell receptor beta chains from one sample, sequenced in a study of shared clonotypes between healthy human individuals. The assay was immunoSEQ multiplex PCR, and TCRdb's table has in-frame clones only and misses some. The sample lists some 1,100,000 clones, about 80% occurring once. Sequenced sample: memory CD4+ T cells from PBMCs. Described subset: CD45RA-negative fraction. The receptors were sampled from a man aged 18 to 29 in good health. Some clones in this sample may be carry-over from other donors' samples.

This clone was recorded only once. The chain uses TRBV27 and TRBJ1-4; D may be TRBD1 (5 bases). V was shortened by 2 bases and J by 8 bases, with 9 bases between the two germline ends. The CDR3 runs to 13 residues. Looked up from germline, CDR1 is MNHEY and CDR2 is SMNVEV (reference sequence). The CDR3 loop is CASSLRRGEKLFF. The DNA of the CDR3 is TGTGCCAGCAGTTTACGGCGGGGGGAAAAACTGTTTTTT.

A few counts support this clone. This rearrangement joins TRBV2 to TRBJ2-5, with D unclear. The CDR3 contains 13 residues. V shed 8 bases and J shed 2 bases, with 12 bases lying between them. The germline CDR1 and CDR2 sequences are SNHLY and FYNNEI. In nucleotides, the CDR3 is TGTGCCAGCGTCCTAGAGAGGCAAGAGACCCAGTACTTC. Encoded protein: CASVLERQETQYF.

This chain connects TRBV30 to TRBJ2-7; either TRBD1 or TRBD2 may fit D (6 bases each). Germline values: CDR1 GTSNPN, CDR2 SVGIG (reference sequence). V shed 7 bases and J shed 3 bases, with 16 bases lying between them. This CDR3 contains 13 residues. The CDR3: CASSQGTDYEQYF. DNA for the CDR3: TGTGCCTCCTCGCAGGGGACTGACTACGAGCAGTACTTC.

On this clone itself: This same CDR3 is encoded by further DNA sequences in the sample. This chain links TRBV5-1 with TRBJ1-4, with D hard to call. V lost 5 bases to trimming and J lost 0 bases, with 5 bases between them. CDR1 is SGHRS, CDR2 YFSETQ, per germline. There are 13 residues in the CDR3. In DNA, the CDR3 is TGCGCCAGCAGAGCGGCAACTAATGAAAAACTGTTTTTT. Translating gives CASRAATNEKLFF. Full variable domain (rest looked up from reference TRBV5-1 and TRBJ1-4): KAGVTQTPRYLIKTRGQQVTLSCSPISGHRSVSWYQQTPGQGLQFLFEYFSETQRNKGNFPGRFSGRQFSNSRSEMNVSTLELGDSALYLCASRAATNEKLFFGSGTQLSVL.

The chain joins TRBV19 to TRBJ2-5, with a tentative D call TRBD1 (6 bases). This CDR3 spans 15 amino acids. CDR1 is LNHDA and CDR2 is SQIVND in the germline V gene (reference sequence). V shed 6 bases and J shed 5 bases, with 19 bases lying between them. As DNA, the CDR3 is TGTGCCAGTAGGGAAACAGGGTTGCCACGGGAGACCCAGTACTTC. The encoded protein is CASRETGLPRETQYF.

The gene calls are TRBV21-1 and TRBJ2-7; the table's D call of TRBD2 was not tested on the DNA. TRBV21-1 is recorded as a pseudogene. The CDR3 sequence is 16 residues long. The CDR3 protein is CANSVIADQGSYEQYF. CDR3 sequence (DNA): TGTGCCAACTCGGTGATAGCGGATCAGGGTTCCTACGAGCAGTACTTC.

The chain is built from TRBV7-3 and TRBJ2-7, with 10 positions matching TRBD2. The germline V gene has CDR1 SGHTA and CDR2 FQGTGA. V trimming: 1 base; J trimming: 2 bases; junction bases outside the gene matches: 5. This CDR3 is built from 16 residues. CDR3 nucleotide sequence: TGTGCCAGCAGCTTAAGGGCTAGCGGGAGTACCTACGAGCAGTACTTC. Translated, it gives CASSLRASGSTYEQYF.

This rearrangement joins TRBV7-9 to TRBJ1-4; D remains unclear. Germline-derived CDR1 and CDR2 are SEHNR and FQNEAQ (reference sequence). Deletions cut 5 bases from V and 8 bases from J, with 21 bases between. This CDR3 contains 16 residues. The CDR3 reads CASSPQISMQWEKLFF. In nucleotides, the CDR3 is TGTGCCAGCAGCCCCCAGATTTCGATGCAATGGGAAAAACTGTTTTTT. Complete variable domain (other parts from reference TRBV7-9 and TRBJ1-4): DTGVSQNPRHKITKRGQNVTFRCDPISEHNRLYWYRQTLGQGPEFLTYFQNEAQLEKSRLLSDRFSAERPKGSFSTLEIQRTEQGDSAMYLCASSPQISMQWEKLFFGSGTQLSVL.

The chain has TRBV5-1 and TRBJ2-5; 7 nucleotides match TRBD2. V gave up 0 bases and J gave up 7 bases; unmatched junction bases: 9. Germline CDR1 SGHRS, CDR2 YFSETQ. The CDR3 spans 15 residues. The CDR3: CASSLVGGGSGTQYF. CDR3 DNA: TGCGCCAGCAGCTTGGTTGGAGGCGGGAGCGGGACCCAGTACTTC. Together with reference TRBV5-1 and TRBJ2-5, the CDR3 gives the full variable domain: KAGVTQTPRYLIKTRGQQVTLSCSPISGHRSVSWYQQTPGQGLQFLFEYFSETQRNKGNFPGRFSGRQFSNSRSEMNVSTLELGDSALYLCASSLVGGGSGTQYFGPGTRLLVL.

The chain links TRBV28 to TRBJ2-7; 10 bases line up with TRBD2. Germline V gene sequence: CDR1 MDHEN, CDR2 SYDVKM. The trim removed 4 bases at V and 2 bases at J, leaving 5 bases unmatched. This CDR3 has 15 residues. The CDR3 spells CASSSAGTSAYEQYF. CDR3 nucleotides: TGTGCCAGCAGTTCCGCCGGGACTAGCGCCTACGAGCAGTACTTC.

The V gene is TRBV30, the J gene TRBJ2-5, with D possibly being TRBD1 or TRBD2 (5 bases each). CDR3 length: 14 residues. V lost 5 bases to trimming and J lost 3 bases, with 16 bases between them. Looked up from germline, CDR1 is GTSNPN and CDR2 is SVGIG (reference sequence). The CDR3 sequence is CAWGWGLIEETQYF. CDR3 DNA: TGTGCCTGGGGGTGGGGGTTGATAGAAGAGACCCAGTACTTC.

The chain combines TRBV10-3 with TRBJ2-1, with TRBD2 matching 7 bases. Germline V CDR1 and CDR2: ENHRY, SYGVKD. V was clipped by 6 bases and J by 10 bases; unmatched bases: 12. The CDR3 runs 14 residues. CDR3 nucleotide sequence: TGTGCCATCAGGTGGGCGGGAGCCGAGGGGGAGCAGTTCTTC. Translation gives CAIRWAGAEGEQFF.

The chain couples TRBV27 to TRBJ1-2; weak D call: TRBD1 (5 bases). V was clipped by 5 bases and J by 4 bases, with 14 bases between them. This CDR3 has 14 residues. Germline V CDR1 and CDR2: MNHEY, SMNVEV (reference sequence). CDR3 in DNA: TGTGCCAGCAGTGCGCGACAGAACCTCTATGGCTACACCTTC. It codes for CASSARQNLYGYTF.

V and J are TRBV5-1 and TRBJ2-1, with a weak D call TRBD2 (5 bases). The CDR3 is 16 amino acids. Trimming pared 6 bases from V and 0 bases from J, leaving 16 bases between. Germline V lookup: CDR1 SGHRS, CDR2 YFSETQ. As DNA, the CDR3 is TGCGCCAGCACCAAGGTATCTGGGAGCTCCTACAATGAGCAGTTCTTC. This translates into CASTKVSGSSYNEQFF.

V usage is TRBV29-1 and J usage is TRBJ2-1; TRBD1 aligns across 8 bases. The germline V gene encodes CDR1 SQVTM and CDR2 ANQGSEA. The CDR3 is 13 amino acids. CDR3 bases: TGCAGTATTCGGACAGGGTCCTACAATGAGCAGTTCTTC. It specifies CSIRTGSYNEQFF.

The chain carries TRBV5-1 and TRBJ2-7; 8 bases are shared with TRBD1. The CDR3 is made up of 14 amino acids. V was clipped by 6 bases and J by 2 bases; unmatched bases: 7. CDR1 and CDR2 from the germline V gene are SGHRS and YFSETQ. This CDR3 is CASTRDRRTYEQYF. Written as DNA, the CDR3 is TGCGCCAGCACGCGGGACAGGAGGACCTACGAGCAGTACTTC.

This clone was detected a few times. The V and J genes are TRBV6-5 and TRBJ1-2; D possibly corresponds to TRBD1 (5 bases). The CDR3 totals 13 residues. The germline V gene has CDR1 MNHEY and CDR2 SVGAGI. Trimming took 8 bases from V and 3 from J, leaving 13 bases between them. The CDR3 DNA is TGTGCCAGCGTCACAGGTTACCACTATGGCTACACCTTC. This gives the protein CASVTGYHYGYTF.

This chain joins TRBV29-1 and TRBJ2-5; tentatively, D is TRBD1 or TRBD2 (5 bases each). CDR1 and CDR2 from the germline V gene are SQVTM and ANQGSEA. Trimming removed 6 bases at V and 7 bases at J, with 9 bases between. The CDR3 has 10 amino acids. The CDR3 spells CSVTRGTQYF. The CDR3, as DNA: TGCAGCGTCACTAGGGGGACCCAGTACTTC.

The gene calls are TRBV4-2 and TRBJ2-3; 12 nucleotides match TRBD2. From germline, CDR1 is LGHNA and CDR2 YNFKEQ. J was trimmed by 10 bases and V by 1 base; bases with no gene match: 6. The CDR3 loop spans 15 amino acids. The CDR3 region is CASSQGLAGVGAQYF. The CDR3 DNA sequence: TGTGCCAGCAGCCAAGGACTAGCGGGAGTCGGGGCGCAGTATTTT.

The chain is built from TRBV7-2 and TRBJ2-2; perhaps TRBD2 as D (6 bases). Between the trimmed V and J ends, which lost 7 bases and 1 base, there was a span of 19 bases. CDR3 length: 17 amino acids. Per germline, CDR1 SGHTA and CDR2 FQGNSA. CDR3 protein: CASTNLVLGLNTGELFF. Here the CDR3 DNA reads TGTGCCAGCACCAACTTAGTCCTGGGACTGAACACCGGGGAGCTGTTTTTT.

This chain's CDR3 is CASSDSRAQETQYF. The CDR3 nucleotides read TGTGCCAGCAGTGATTCGCGGGCCCAAGAGACCCAGTACTTC. The chain has TRBV6-1 and TRBJ2-5; a weak D match, TRBD2 (5 bases). Germline V gene sequence: CDR1 MNHNS, CDR2 SASEGT. This CDR3 contains 14 residues. Trimming stripped 3 bases from V and 1 base from J, with 9 bases between.

The V and J genes are TRBV5-1 and TRBJ2-5, with 7 bases identical to TRBD2. CDR3 length: 15 amino acids. The V segment lost 0 bases and the J segment 3 bases; nucleotides outside the gene matches: 5. Germline V gene lookup returns CDR1 SGHRS and CDR2 YFSETQ. In nucleotides, the CDR3 is TGCGCCAGCAGCTTGGTCTCTAGCGGAGAAGAGACCCAGTACTTC. Its protein product is CASSLVSSGEETQYF.

This chain links TRBV29-1 with TRBJ2-5, with D hard to call. Trimming removed 8 bases from V and 5 bases from J, with 15 bases in between. The germline V gene has CDR1 SQVTM and CDR2 ANQGSEA. The CDR3 contains 12 residues. CDR3 coding DNA: TGCAGCCTTAGGACCCCTCTCGAGACCCAGTACTTC. Translation gives CSLRTPLETQYF.

The V call is TRBV19, the J call TRBJ2-2; D might be TRBD1 or TRBD2, each matching 5 bases. V gave up 3 bases and J gave up 5 bases, with 10 bases separating them. This CDR3 has 14 residues. CDR1 is LNHDA and CDR2 is SQIVND in the germline V gene (reference sequence). CDR3 in DNA: TGTGCCAGTAGTATGTCATGGGGGACCGGGGAGCTGTTTTTT. Protein product: CASSMSWGTGELFF. Full variable domain (rest looked up from reference TRBV19 and TRBJ2-2): DGGITQSPKYLFRKEGQNVTLSCEQNLNHDAMYWYRQDPGQGLRLIYYSQIVNDFQKGDIAEGYSVSREKKESFPLTVTSAQKNPTAFYLCASSMSWGTGELFFGEGSRLTVL.

This clone was observed at least ten times. This CDR3 is also generated by other DNA sequences in the sample. The chain couples TRBV30 to TRBJ2-5; D not resolved. The V gene lost 0 bases and the J gene lost 5 bases, with 4 bases spanning the gap. The length of the CDR3 is 11 residues. In germline, CDR1 is GTSNPN, CDR2 SVGIG (reference sequence). CDR3 nucleotides: TGTGCCTGGAGTGTACGGGAGACCCAGTACTTC. This codes for CAWSVRETQYF.

The rearrangement links TRBV28 to TRBJ1-1, with 7 nucleotides matching TRBD1. With V trimmed by 6 bases and J by 1 base, 8 bases remained unmatched. This CDR3 has 15 residues. Germline V CDR1 and CDR2: MDHEN, SYDVKM. As DNA, the CDR3 is TGTGCCAGCAGATCTCAGACAGGGCGGAACACTGAAGCTTTCTTT. It encodes CASRSQTGRNTEAFF.

This chain connects TRBV7-7 to TRBJ1-1; D uncertain. Germline V gene lookup returns CDR1 SSHAT and CDR2 FNYEAQ (reference sequence). There are 13 residues in the CDR3. The V gene lost 2 bases and the J gene lost 1 base, with 5 bases spanning the gap. For the CDR3, the DNA is TGTGCCAGCAGCTTAAACAGGAACACTGAAGCTTTCTTT. Protein product: CASSLNRNTEAFF.

This clone was observed a few times. The genes are TRBV9 and TRBJ2-2, with 10 positions matching TRBD2. The CDR3 has 16 amino acids. The J segment lost 6 bases and the V segment lost 0 bases, leaving 5 bases of the junction unmatched. Germline CDR1 SGDLS, CDR2 YYNGEE. For the CDR3, the DNA is TGTGCCAGCAGCGTAGATCCTAGCGGGAGTGCCGGGGAGCTGTTTTTT. Translation gives CASSVDPSGSAGELFF.

The chain joins TRBV27 to TRBJ2-7; D is possibly TRBD2 (6 bases). Looked up from germline, CDR1 is MNHEY and CDR2 is SMNVEV (reference sequence). CDR3 length equals 15 residues. The V end lost 2 bases, the J end lost 3 bases, and 14 bases lay between the germline ends. CDR3 in amino acids: CASSLRLASYYEQYF. The CDR3 bases are TGTGCCAGCAGTTTACGCCTAGCGTCCTACTACGAGCAGTACTTC.

CDR3 nucleotides: TGTGCCAGCAGCTACTCAACAGGGGGCGTGTACACTGAAGCTTTCTTT. This translates into CASSYSTGGVYTEAFF. The V and J genes are TRBV5-4 and TRBJ1-1; 9 bases map to TRBD1. The CDR3 loop spans 16 amino acids. Germline V gives CDR1 SGHNT, CDR2 YYREEE (reference sequence). V shed 3 bases, J shed 3 bases, and the junction held 9 bases outside the gene matches.

This chain uses TRBV6-1 with TRBJ2-1; tentatively, D is TRBD2 (6 bases). The CDR3 extends over 13 amino acids. Germline-derived CDR1 and CDR2 are MNHNS and SASEGT. V was clipped by 6 bases and J by 8 bases, with 14 bases between them. CDR3 in DNA: TGTGCCAGCAGGGGGACTCCCGGCGATGAGCAGTTCTTC. This gives the protein CASRGTPGDEQFF.